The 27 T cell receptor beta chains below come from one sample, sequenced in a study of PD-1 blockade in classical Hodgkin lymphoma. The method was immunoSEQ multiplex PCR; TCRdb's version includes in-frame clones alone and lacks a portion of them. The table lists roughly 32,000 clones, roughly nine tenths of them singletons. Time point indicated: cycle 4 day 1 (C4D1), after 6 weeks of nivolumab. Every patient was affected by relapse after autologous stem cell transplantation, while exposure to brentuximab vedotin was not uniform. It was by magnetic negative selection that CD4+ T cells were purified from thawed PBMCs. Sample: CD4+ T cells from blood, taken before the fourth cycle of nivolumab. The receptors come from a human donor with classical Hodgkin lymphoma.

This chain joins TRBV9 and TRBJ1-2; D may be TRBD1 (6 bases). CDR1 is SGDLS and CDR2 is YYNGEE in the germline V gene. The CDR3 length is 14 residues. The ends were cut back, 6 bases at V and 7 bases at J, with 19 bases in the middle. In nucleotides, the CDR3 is TGTGCCAGCACCTCGGCAGGGGCGGACGGTGGCTACACCTTC. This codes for CASTSAGADGGYTF.

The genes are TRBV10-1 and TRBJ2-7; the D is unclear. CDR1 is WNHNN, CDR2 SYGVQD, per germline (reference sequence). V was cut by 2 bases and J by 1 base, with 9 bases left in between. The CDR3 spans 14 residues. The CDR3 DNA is TGCGCCAGCAGTGAGGCAAAGGAATCCTACGAGCAGTACTTC. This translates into CASSEAKESYEQYF.

CDR3 DNA: TGTGCCAGCAGCGTATACGGACAGGTTCTCTCTGGAAACACCATATATTTT. Its protein product is CASSVYGQVLSGNTIYF. This chain uses TRBV9 with TRBJ1-3; 7 bases map to TRBD1. CDR3 length equals 17 residues. The germline gives CDR1 SGDLS, CDR2 YYNGEE. With 1 base clipped from V and 0 bases from J, the junction kept 7 bases outside the gene matches.

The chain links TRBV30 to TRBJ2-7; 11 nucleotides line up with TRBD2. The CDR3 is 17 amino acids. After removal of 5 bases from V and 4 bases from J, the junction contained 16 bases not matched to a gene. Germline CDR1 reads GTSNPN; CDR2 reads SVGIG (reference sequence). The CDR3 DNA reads TGTGCCTGGCGCCCCAACCCGGGACTAGCGGTTAAGTACGAGCAGTACTTC. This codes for CAWRPNPGLAVKYEQYF.

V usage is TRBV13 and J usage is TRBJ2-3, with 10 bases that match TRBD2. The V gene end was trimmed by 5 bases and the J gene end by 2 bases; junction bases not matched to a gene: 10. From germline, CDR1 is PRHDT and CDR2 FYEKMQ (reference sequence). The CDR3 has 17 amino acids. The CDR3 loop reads CASSEGGTSVSTDTQYF. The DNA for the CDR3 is TGTGCCAGCAGCGAAGGGGGGACTAGCGTATCCACAGATACGCAGTATTTT.

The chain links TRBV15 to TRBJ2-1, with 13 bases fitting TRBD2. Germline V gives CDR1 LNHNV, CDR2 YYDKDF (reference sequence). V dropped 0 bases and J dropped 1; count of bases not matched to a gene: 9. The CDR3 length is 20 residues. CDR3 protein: CATSRDSGTSGKGSYNEQFF. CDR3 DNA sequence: TGTGCCACCAGCAGAGATTCAGGGACTAGCGGGAAAGGGTCCTACAATGAGCAGTTCTTC.

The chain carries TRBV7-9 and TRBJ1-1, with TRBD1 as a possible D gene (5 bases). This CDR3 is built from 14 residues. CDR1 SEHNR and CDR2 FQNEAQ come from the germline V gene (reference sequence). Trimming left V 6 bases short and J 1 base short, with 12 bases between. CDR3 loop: CASSSQGGNTEAFF. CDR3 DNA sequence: TGTGCCAGCAGTTCCCAGGGAGGGAACACTGAAGCTTTCTTT.

The CDR3 DNA reads TGCGCCAGCAGCTTGGCAGGGCCTGGGACCAAAAACATTCAGTACTTC. This codes for CASSLAGPGTKNIQYF. The gene calls are TRBV5-1 and TRBJ2-4, with D possibly TRBD1 on 5 matching bases. Trimming removed 0 bases at V and 2 bases at J, with 12 bases between. Germline V gene sequence: CDR1 SGHRS, CDR2 YFSETQ. The CDR3 extends over 16 amino acids.

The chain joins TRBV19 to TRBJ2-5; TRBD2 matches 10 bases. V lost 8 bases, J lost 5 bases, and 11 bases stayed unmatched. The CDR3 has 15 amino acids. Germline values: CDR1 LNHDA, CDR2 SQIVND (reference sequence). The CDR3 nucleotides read TGTGCCAGTCGACGTTCAGCGGGAGGGTGGGAGACCCAGTACTTC. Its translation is CASRRSAGGWETQYF.

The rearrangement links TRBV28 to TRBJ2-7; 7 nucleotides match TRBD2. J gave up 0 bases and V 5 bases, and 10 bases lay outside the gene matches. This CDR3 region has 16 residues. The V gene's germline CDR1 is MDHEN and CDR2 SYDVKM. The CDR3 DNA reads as TGTGCCAGCAGTAACTGGGGCGCGGGGGACTCCTACGAGCAGTACTTC. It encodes CASSNWGAGDSYEQYF.

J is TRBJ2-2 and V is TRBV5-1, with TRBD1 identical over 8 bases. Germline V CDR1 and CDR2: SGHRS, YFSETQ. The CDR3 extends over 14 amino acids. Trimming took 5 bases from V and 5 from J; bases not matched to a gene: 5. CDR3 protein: CASSYTGGTGELFF. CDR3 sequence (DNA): TGCGCCAGCAGTTATACAGGGGGAACCGGGGAGCTGTTTTTT.

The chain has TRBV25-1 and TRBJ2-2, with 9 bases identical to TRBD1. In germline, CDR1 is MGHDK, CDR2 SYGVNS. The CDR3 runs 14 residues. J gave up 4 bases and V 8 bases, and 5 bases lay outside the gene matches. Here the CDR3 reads CASQDRGTTGELFF. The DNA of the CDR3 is TGTGCCAGCCAGGACAGGGGTACCACCGGGGAGCTGTTTTTT.

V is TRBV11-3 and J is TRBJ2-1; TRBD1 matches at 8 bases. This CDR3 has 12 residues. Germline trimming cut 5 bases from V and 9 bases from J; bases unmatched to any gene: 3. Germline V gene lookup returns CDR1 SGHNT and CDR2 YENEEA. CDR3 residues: CASSGQGAEQFF. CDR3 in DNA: TGTGCCAGCAGCGGGCAGGGGGCTGAGCAGTTCTTC.

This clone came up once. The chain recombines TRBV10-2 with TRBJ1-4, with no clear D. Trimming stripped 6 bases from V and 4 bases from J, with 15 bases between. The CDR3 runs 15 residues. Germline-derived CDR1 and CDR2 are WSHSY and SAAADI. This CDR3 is CASRRVPAINEKLFF. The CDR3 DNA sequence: TGCGCCAGCAGACGCGTCCCTGCGATTAATGAAAAACTGTTTTTT.

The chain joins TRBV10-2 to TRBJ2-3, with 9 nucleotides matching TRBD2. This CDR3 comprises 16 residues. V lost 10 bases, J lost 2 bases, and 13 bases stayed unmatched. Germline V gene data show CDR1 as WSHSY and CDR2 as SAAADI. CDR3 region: CATSWGLAGNTDTQYF. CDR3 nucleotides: TGCGCCACCTCCTGGGGACTAGCTGGGAACACAGATACGCAGTATTTT.

The DNA of the CDR3 is TGCAGCGTCCGTAGCGACAATGAGCAGTTCTTC. Its protein is CSVRSDNEQFF. V gene TRBV29-1 combines with J gene TRBJ2-1; TRBD2 is a possible D gene (5 bases). The CDR3 runs 11 residues. The V and J ends lost 6 bases and 5 bases respectively, with 8 bases between them. CDR1 and CDR2 from the germline V gene are SQVTM and ANQGSEA.

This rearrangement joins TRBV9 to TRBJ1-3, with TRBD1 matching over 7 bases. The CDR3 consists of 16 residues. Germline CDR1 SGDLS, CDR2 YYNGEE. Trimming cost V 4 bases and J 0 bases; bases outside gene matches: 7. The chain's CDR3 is CASSPPGQFSGNTIYF. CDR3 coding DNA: TGTGCCAGCAGCCCACCGGGACAGTTCTCTGGAAACACCATATATTTT.

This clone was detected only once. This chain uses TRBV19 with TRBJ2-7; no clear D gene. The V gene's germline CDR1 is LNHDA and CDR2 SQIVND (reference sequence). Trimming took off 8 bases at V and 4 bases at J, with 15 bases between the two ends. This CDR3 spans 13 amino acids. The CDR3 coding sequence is TGTGCCAGTCCGCCCGGAGTAGGATACGAGCAGTACTTC. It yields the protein CASPPGVGYEQYF.

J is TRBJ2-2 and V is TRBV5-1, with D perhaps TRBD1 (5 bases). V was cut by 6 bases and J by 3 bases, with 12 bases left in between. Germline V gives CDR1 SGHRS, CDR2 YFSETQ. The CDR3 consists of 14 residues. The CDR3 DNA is TGCGCCAGCAAACGGACCAGGGACACCGGGGAGCTGTTTTTT. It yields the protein CASKRTRDTGELFF.

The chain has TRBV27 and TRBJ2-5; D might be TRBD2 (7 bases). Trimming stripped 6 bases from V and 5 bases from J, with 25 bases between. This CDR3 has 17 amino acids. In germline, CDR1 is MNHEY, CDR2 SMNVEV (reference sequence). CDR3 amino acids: CASSRGGGSVNGETQYF. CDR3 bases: TGTGCCAGCAGCCGCGGGGGCGGGAGTGTGAACGGGGAGACCCAGTACTTC.

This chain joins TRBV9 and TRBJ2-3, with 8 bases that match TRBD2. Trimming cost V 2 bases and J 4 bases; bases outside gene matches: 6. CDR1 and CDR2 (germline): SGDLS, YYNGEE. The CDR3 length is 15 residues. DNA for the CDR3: TGTGCCAGCAGCGTCCGGGAGGGTCGGGCAGATACGCAGTATTTT. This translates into CASSVREGRADTQYF. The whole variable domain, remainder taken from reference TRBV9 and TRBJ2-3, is DSGVTQTPKHLITATGQRVTLRCSPRSGDLSVYWYQQSLDQGLQFLIQYYNGEERAKGNILERFSAQQFPDLHSELNLSSLELGDSALYFCASSVREGRADTQYFGPGTRLTVL.

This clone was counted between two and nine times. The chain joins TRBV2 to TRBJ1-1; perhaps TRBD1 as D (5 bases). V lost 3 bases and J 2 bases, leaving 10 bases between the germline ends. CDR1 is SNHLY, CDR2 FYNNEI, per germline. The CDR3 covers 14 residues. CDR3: CASSEVGGNTEAFF. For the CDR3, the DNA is TGTGCCAGCAGTGAGGTGGGGGGAAACACTGAAGCTTTCTTT.

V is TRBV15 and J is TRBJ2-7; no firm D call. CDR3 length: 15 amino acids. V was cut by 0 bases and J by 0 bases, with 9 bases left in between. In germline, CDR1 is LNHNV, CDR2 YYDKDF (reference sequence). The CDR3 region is CATSRDTGFSYEQYF. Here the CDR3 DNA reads TGTGCCACCAGCAGAGATACCGGGTTCTCCTACGAGCAGTACTTC.

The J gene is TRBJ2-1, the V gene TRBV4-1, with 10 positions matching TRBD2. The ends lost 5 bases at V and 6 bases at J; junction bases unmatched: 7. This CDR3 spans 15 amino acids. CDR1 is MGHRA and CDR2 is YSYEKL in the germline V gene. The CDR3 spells CASSSGTSEFNEQFF. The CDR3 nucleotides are TGCGCCAGCAGCTCCGGGACTAGCGAGTTCAATGAGCAGTTCTTC.

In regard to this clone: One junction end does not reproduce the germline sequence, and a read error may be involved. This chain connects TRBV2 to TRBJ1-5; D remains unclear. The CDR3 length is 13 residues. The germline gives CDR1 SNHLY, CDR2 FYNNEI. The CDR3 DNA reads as TGTGCCACCACGAAAAATCCCACGAGCAATCAAAGTTTT. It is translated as CATTKNPTSNQSF.

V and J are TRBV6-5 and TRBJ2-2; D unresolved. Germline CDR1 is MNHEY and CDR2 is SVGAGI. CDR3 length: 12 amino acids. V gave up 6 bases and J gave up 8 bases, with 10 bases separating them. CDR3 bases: TGTGCCAGCAGAATCATCCGAGGGGAGCTGTTTTTT. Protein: CASRIIRGELFF.

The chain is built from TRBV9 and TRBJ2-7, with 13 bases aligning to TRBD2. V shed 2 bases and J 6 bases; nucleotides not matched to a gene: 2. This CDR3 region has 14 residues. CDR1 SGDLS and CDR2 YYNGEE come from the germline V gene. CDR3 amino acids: CASSVRLAGGEQYF. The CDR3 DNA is TGTGCCAGCAGCGTGCGACTAGCGGGAGGCGAGCAGTACTTC.